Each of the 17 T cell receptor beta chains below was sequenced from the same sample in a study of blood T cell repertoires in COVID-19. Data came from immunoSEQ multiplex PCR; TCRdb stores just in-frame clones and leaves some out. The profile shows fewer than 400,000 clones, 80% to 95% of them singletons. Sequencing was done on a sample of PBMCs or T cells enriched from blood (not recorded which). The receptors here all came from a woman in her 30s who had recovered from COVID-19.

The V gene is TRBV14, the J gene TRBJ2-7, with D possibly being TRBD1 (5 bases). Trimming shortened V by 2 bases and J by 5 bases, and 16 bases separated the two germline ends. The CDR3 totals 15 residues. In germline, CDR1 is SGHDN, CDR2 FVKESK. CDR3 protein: CASSQRQGQVDEQYF. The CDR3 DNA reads TGTGCCAGCAGCCAACGTCAGGGCCAAGTGGACGAGCAGTACTTC.

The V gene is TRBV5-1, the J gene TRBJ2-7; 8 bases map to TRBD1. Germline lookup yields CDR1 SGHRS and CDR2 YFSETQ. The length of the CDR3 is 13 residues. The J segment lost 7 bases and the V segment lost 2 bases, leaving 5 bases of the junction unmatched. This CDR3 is CASSFQGAEEQYF. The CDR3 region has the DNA TGCGCCAGCAGCTTCCAGGGGGCGGAGGAGCAGTACTTC.

The CDR3 coding sequence is TGTGCCAGCAGTAGGGGCGTGCAGGAAACCTACGAGCAGTACTTC. It is translated as CASSRGVQETYEQYF. This sequence joins TRBV6-2 or TRBV6-3 and TRBJ2-7, with a tentative D call TRBD1 (5 bases). CDR1 and CDR2 (germline): MNHEY, SVGEGT. The length of the CDR3 is 15 residues. V was clipped by 5 bases and J by 2 bases, with 16 bases between them.

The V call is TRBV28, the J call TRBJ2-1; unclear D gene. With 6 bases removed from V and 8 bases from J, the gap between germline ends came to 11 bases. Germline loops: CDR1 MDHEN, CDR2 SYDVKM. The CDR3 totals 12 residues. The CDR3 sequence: CASSKPGYEQFF. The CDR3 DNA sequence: TGTGCCAGCAGCAAGCCGGGTTATGAGCAGTTCTTC.

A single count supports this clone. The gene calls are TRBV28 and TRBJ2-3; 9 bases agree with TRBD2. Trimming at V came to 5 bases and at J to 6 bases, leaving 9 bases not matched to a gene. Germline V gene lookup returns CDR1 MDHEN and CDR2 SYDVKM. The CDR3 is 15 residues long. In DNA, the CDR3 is TGTGCCAGCAGTCGGGCCCTAGCGGGAAGGGATACGCAGTATTTT. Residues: CASSRALAGRDTQYF.

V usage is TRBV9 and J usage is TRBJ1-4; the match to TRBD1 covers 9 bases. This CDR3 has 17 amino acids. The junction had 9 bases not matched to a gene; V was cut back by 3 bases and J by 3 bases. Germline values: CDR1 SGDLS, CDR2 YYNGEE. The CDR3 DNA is TGTGCCAGCAGCGCCTCACAGGGGGCGGGAGCTAATGAAAAACTGTTTTTT. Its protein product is CASSASQGAGANEKLFF.

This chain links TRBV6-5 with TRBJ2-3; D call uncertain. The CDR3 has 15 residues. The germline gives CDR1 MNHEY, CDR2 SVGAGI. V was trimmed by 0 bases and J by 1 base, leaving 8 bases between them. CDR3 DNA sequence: TGTGCCAGCAGTTACTCGGGCTGGGGCACAGATACGCAGTATTTT. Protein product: CASSYSGWGTDTQYF.

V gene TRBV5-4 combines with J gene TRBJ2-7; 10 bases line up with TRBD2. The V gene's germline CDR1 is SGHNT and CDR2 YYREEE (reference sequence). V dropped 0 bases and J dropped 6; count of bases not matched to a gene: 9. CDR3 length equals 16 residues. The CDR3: CASSLEASGRYFEQYF. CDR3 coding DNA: TGTGCCAGCAGCTTGGAGGCTAGCGGGAGATATTTCGAGCAGTACTTC.

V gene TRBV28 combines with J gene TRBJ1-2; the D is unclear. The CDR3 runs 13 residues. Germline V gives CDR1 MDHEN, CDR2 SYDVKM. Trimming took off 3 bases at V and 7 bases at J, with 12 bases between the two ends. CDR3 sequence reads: CASSFPVVGGYTF. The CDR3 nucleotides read TGTGCCAGCAGTTTCCCGGTAGTCGGTGGCTACACCTTC.

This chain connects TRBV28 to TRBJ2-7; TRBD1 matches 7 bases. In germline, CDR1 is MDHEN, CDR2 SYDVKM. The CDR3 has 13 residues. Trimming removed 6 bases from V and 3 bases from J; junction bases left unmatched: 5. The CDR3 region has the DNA TGTGCCAGCAGATCGGGACAGAACTACGAGCAGTACTTC. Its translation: CASRSGQNYEQYF.

The CDR3, as DNA: TGTGCCAGCAGTCGTTCTGCTGGGGCCAACGTCCTGACTTTC. It translates to CASSRSAGANVLTF. This chain joins TRBV28 and TRBJ2-6; D is unresolved. V lost 5 bases and J 2 bases, leaving 7 bases between the germline ends. In germline, CDR1 is MDHEN, CDR2 SYDVKM. CDR3 length: 14 residues.

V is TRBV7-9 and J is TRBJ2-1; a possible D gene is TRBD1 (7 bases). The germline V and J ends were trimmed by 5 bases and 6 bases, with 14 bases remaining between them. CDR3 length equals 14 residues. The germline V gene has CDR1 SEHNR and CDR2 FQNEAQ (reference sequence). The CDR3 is CASSPGGFFNEQFF. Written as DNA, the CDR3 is TGTGCCAGCAGCCCAGGGGGGTTTTTCAATGAGCAGTTCTTC.

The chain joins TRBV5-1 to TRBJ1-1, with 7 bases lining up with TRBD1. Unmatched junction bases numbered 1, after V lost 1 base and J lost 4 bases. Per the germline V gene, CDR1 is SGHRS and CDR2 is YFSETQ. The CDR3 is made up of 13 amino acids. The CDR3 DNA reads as TGCGCCAGCAGCTTGACAGGGGTCACTGAAGCTTTCTTT. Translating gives CASSLTGVTEAFF.

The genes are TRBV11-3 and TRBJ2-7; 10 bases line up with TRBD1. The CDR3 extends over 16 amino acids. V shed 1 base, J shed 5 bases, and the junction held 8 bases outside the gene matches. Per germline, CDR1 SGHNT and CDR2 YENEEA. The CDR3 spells CASSLGGGQGSDEQYF. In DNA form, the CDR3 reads TGTGCCAGCAGCTTAGGGGGGGGACAGGGGTCCGACGAGCAGTACTTC.

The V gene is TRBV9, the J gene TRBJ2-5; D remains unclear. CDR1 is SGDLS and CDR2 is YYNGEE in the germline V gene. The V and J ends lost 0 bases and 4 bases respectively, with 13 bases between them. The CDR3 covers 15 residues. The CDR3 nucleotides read TGTGCCAGCAGCGTAGGAGATAGAATCGTAGAGACCCAGTACTTC. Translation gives CASSVGDRIVETQYF.

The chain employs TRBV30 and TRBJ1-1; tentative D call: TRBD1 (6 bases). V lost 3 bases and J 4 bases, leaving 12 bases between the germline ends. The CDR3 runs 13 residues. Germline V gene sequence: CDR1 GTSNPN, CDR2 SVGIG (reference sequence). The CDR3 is CAWSTGLGTEAFF. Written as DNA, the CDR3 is TGTGCCTGGAGCACAGGGTTGGGCACTGAAGCTTTCTTT.

The CDR3 region is CASSRGFRDMDEKLFF. CDR3 coding DNA: TGTGCCAGTAGTAGGGGCTTCAGGGATATGGATGAAAAACTGTTTTTT. J is TRBJ1-4 and V is TRBV19, with a tentative D call TRBD1 (5 bases). CDR3 size: 16 residues. Germline loops: CDR1 LNHDA, CDR2 SQIVND (reference sequence). Trimming cost V 4 bases and J 6 bases, with 18 bases left between them. Together with reference TRBV19 and TRBJ1-4, the CDR3 gives the full variable domain: DGGITQSPKYLFRKEGQNVTLSCEQNLNHDAMYWYRQDPGQGLRLIYYSQIVNDFQKGDIAEGYSVSREKKESFPLTVTSAQKNPTAFYLCASSRGFRDMDEKLFFGSGTQLSVL.